Below, 18 T cell receptor beta chains from the same sample are listed, as sequenced in a study of CD8 T cells in ankylosing spondylitis. Study-wide points: A motif in TCR beta, a set of 8 or 9 highly homologous variants, appeared characteristic of ankylosing spondylitis blood.

Using its own MiXCR run on the 5' RACE reads, TCRdb lists one record per CDR3 protein. The top ten hold 19% of the sample, which has 650,000 to 800,000 distinct CDR3 sequences, under 20% seen once. These TCRs are of unknown antigen specificity. The sequenced material came from blood, either unsorted or a sorted T cell fraction (not recorded which). These receptors were obtained from a male donor with ankylosing spondylitis.

This clonotype was counted many times. The J gene is TRBJ2-1, the V gene TRBV12-3 or TRBV12-4; no clear D gene. Trimming pared 6 bases from V and 10 bases from J, leaving 16 bases between. The CDR3 runs to 13 residues. The CDR3 sequence is CASSNQPGPEQFF. The CDR3 nucleotides are TGTGCCAGCAGCAACCAACCGGGTCCGGAGCAGTTCTTC.

This clonotype was counted many times. This chain joins TRBV3-1 and TRBJ1-5; D call uncertain. The CDR3 totals 15 residues. Germline CDR1 is LGHDT and CDR2 is YNNKEL (reference sequence). Trimming stripped 3 bases from V and 0 bases from J, with 9 bases between. The CDR3 DNA sequence: TGTGCCAGCAGCCATCGGGGATTTAGCAATCAGCCCCAGCATTTT. This translates into CASSHRGFSNQPQHF.

The rearrangement joins TRBV7-3 to TRBJ1-1; no clear D gene. V lost 4 bases, J lost 0 bases, and 6 bases lay in between. The CDR3 runs 13 residues. Germline lookup yields CDR1 SGHTA and CDR2 FQGTGA. The DNA for the CDR3 is TGTGCCAGCAGCTACAAAATGAACACTGAAGCTTTCTTT. Protein product: CASSYKMNTEAFF.

The gene calls are TRBV7-2 and TRBJ2-5; unclear D gene. Trimming cost V 2 bases and J 1 base, with 8 bases left between them. CDR3 length: 14 amino acids. Germline V gene sequence: CDR1 SGHTA, CDR2 FQGNSA. The CDR3 reads CASSLLMTQETQYF. The CDR3 bases are TGTGCCAGCAGCTTACTGATGACCCAAGAGACCCAGTACTTC.

The rearrangement joins TRBV14 to TRBJ2-7, with D uncertain. Germline V gene lookup returns CDR1 SGHDN and CDR2 FVKESK. The length of the CDR3 is 14 residues. The V end lost 4 bases, the J end lost 2 bases, and 12 bases lay between the germline ends. In nucleotides, the CDR3 is TGTGCCAGCAGCCGGAGCCCGGTCACCTACGAGCAGTACTTC. Protein: CASSRSPVTYEQYF.

This clonotype was picked up a small number of times. The V gene is TRBV27, the J gene TRBJ1-2; TRBD1 is a possible D gene (6 bases). The CDR3 runs to 14 residues. The V end lost 3 bases, the J end lost 4 bases, and 12 bases lay between the germline ends. The V gene's germline CDR1 is MNHEY and CDR2 SMNVEV (reference sequence). CDR3 sequence reads: CASSFHRDTYGYTF. CDR3 DNA sequence: TGTGCCAGCAGTTTTCACCGGGACACCTATGGCTACACCTTC.

This clonotype was observed a handful of times. The gene calls are TRBV7-9 and TRBJ1-3; no clear D. Germline V gene lookup returns CDR1 SEHNR and CDR2 FQNEAQ (reference sequence). Trimming shortened V by 5 bases and J by 2 bases, and 13 bases separated the two germline ends. The CDR3 sequence is 15 residues long. CDR3 nucleotide sequence: TGTGCCAGCAGCCCAGTCGATGCACCTGGAAACACCATATATTTT. Residues: CASSPVDAPGNTIYF.

Ten or more counts support this clonotype. V usage is TRBV29-1 and J usage is TRBJ2-3; D call uncertain. This CDR3 comprises 13 residues. Germline CDR1 and CDR2: SQVTM and ANQGSEA. V lost 4 bases and J lost 0, with 8 bases in between. CDR3 sequence reads: CSVGRLSTDTQYF. In DNA form, the CDR3 reads TGCAGCGTTGGGCGCCTTAGCACAGATACGCAGTATTTT.

This clonotype was detected a few times. The V call is TRBV11-2, the J call TRBJ2-5; a weak D match, TRBD1 (6 bases). Per the germline V gene, CDR1 is SGHAT and CDR2 is FQNNGV. The CDR3 spans 13 residues. V dropped 5 bases and J dropped 3 bases, with 10 bases sitting between them. The CDR3 DNA reads as TGTGCCAGCAGCCAATGGACAGAAGAGACCCAGTACTTC. Its translation is CASSQWTEETQYF. Full variable domain (outside the CDR3, taken from reference TRBV11-2 and TRBJ2-5): EAGVAQSPRYKIIEKRQSVAFWCNPISGHATLYWYQQILGQGPKLLIQFQNNGVVDDSQLPKDRFSAERLKGVDSTLKIQPAKLEDSAVYLCASSQWTEETQYFGPGTRLLVL.

The rearrangement uses TRBV25-1 and TRBJ2-1; D is uncertain. Trimming shortened V by 6 bases and J by 8 bases, and 5 bases separated the two germline ends. Looked up from germline, CDR1 is MGHDK and CDR2 is SYGVNS. The CDR3 extends over 10 amino acids. CDR3 nucleotide sequence: TGTGCCAGCAGCCAAGATGAGCAGTTCTTC. It codes for CASSQDEQFF.

This clonotype was observed a handful of times. V is TRBV11-2 and J is TRBJ2-1; D is uncertain. The CDR3 spans 18 residues. The V gene's germline CDR1 is SGHAT and CDR2 FQNNGV. The V gene lost 0 bases and the J gene lost 5 bases, with 20 bases spanning the gap. The CDR3 region has the DNA TGTGCCAGCAGCTTAGATCGATGTAGCCTCGCCGACGACAATGAGCAGTTCTTC. This sequence encodes CASSLDRCSLADDNEQFF.

There are a few counts of this clonotype. The CDR3 spells CASSLQEGGVYGYTF. Written as DNA, the CDR3 is TGCGCCAGCAGCCTCCAAGAAGGTGGCGTCTATGGCTACACCTTC. The rearrangement uses TRBV5-1 and TRBJ1-2; D unresolved. The CDR3 length is 15 residues. V gave up 4 bases and J gave up 4 bases, with 17 bases separating them. Germline V gene data show CDR1 as SGHRS and CDR2 as YFSETQ.

In its sample, this clonotype was seen many times. The chain joins TRBV29-1 to TRBJ2-7; D is perhaps TRBD1 or TRBD2 (6 bases each). Germline V gene lookup returns CDR1 SQVTM and CDR2 ANQGSEA. V lost 5 bases to trimming and J lost 2 bases, with 10 bases between them. This CDR3 comprises 12 residues. CDR3 nucleotides: TGCAGCGTTCCCGGGGGCACCTACGAGCAGTACTTC. It translates to CSVPGGTYEQYF.

The V gene is TRBV9, the J gene TRBJ2-1; TRBD2 matches 7 bases. This CDR3 contains 15 residues. Trimming cost V 2 bases and J 2 bases; bases outside gene matches: 4. Germline-derived CDR1 and CDR2 are SGDLS and YYNGEE. The CDR3 sequence: CASSVAGEPYNEQFF. Written as DNA, the CDR3 is TGTGCCAGCAGCGTGGCGGGAGAGCCCTACAATGAGCAGTTCTTC. The full variable domain, with the rest looked up from reference TRBV9 and TRBJ2-1, is DSGVTQTPKHLITATGQRVTLRCSPRSGDLSVYWYQQSLDQGLQFLIQYYNGEERAKGNILERFSAQQFPDLHSELNLSSLELGDSALYFCASSVAGEPYNEQFFGPGTRLTVL.

There are a few counts of this clonotype. The chain has TRBV11-3 and TRBJ2-1; D unresolved. This CDR3 spans 13 amino acids. CDR1 is SGHNT, CDR2 YENEEA, per germline. V lost 6 bases, J lost 8 bases, and 14 bases lay in between. DNA of the CDR3: TGTGCCAGCAGAGCCCGGTCGGAAGATGAGCAGTTCTTC. This encodes CASRARSEDEQFF.

The chain employs TRBV30 and TRBJ2-2, with D possibly being TRBD1 (6 bases). Germline lookup yields CDR1 GTSNPN and CDR2 SVGIG (reference sequence). The CDR3 totals 13 residues. V shed 7 bases and J shed 0 bases, with 9 bases lying between them. In nucleotides, the CDR3 is TGTGCCTATACAGGGTCGAACACCGGGGAGCTGTTTTTT. Translating it yields CAYTGSNTGELFF.

This clonotype was counted many times. The V gene is TRBV20-1, the J gene TRBJ2-7; TRBD2 aligns across 10 bases. Germline CDR1 DFQATT, CDR2 SNEGSKA (reference sequence). The V segment lost 2 bases and the J segment 4 bases; nucleotides outside the gene matches: 8. The CDR3 extends over 15 amino acids. The DNA for the CDR3 is TGCAGTGCTAGAAAAGCGGGAGGGCCATGGTACGAGCAGTACTTC. Translating gives CSARKAGGPWYEQYF.

This clonotype was seen a handful of times. The chain recombines TRBV18 with TRBJ1-5; 8 bases map to TRBD1. V was clipped by 5 bases and J by 3 bases; unmatched bases: 6. The CDR3 sequence is 15 residues long. Germline lookup yields CDR1 KGHSH and CDR2 LQKENI. The CDR3 DNA follows: TGTGCCAGCTCAGGAAACAGGGGGTCCAATCAGCCCCAGCATTTT. Encoded protein: CASSGNRGSNQPQHF.